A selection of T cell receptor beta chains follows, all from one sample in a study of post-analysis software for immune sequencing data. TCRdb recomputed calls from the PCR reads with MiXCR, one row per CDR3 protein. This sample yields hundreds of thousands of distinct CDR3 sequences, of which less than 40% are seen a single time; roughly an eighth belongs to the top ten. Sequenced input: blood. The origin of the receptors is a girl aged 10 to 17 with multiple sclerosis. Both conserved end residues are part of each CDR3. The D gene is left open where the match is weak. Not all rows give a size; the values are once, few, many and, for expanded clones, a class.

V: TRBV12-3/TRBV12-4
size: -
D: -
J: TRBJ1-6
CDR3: CASSSNRADSPLHF
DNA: TGTGCCAGCAGTTCGAACAGGGCAGATTCACCCCTCCACTTT

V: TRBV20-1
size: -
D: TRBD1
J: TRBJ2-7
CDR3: CSATTSGTGTSEQYF
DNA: TGCAGTGCTACCACTTCAGGGACAGGGACGAGCGAGCAGTACTTC

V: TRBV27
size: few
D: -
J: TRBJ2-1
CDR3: CASSPPIGAVRQFF
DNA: TGTGCCAGCAGTCCCCCGATCGGGGCGGTGAGACAGTTCTTC

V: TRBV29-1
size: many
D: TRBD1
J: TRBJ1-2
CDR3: CSVPGQGAYGYGYTF
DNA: TGCAGCGTTCCGGGACAGGGGGCCTACGGGTATGGCTACACCTTC

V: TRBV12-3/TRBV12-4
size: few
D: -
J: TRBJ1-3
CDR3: CASSFRRGYLGNTIYF
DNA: TGTGCCAGCAGTTTCCGCAGGGGCTATCTCGGAAACACCATATATTTT

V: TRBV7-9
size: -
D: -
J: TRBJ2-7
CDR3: CASSFTRGSYEQYF
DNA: TGTGCCAGCAGCTTTACACGCGGATCCTACGAGCAGTACTTC

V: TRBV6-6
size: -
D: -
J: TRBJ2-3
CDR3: CAIASGDTQYF
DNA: TGTGCCATCGCGAGCGGAGATACGCAGTATTTT

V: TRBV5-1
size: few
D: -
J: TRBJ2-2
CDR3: CASSLGSGGFTGELFF
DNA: TGCGCCAGCAGCTTGGGAAGTGGGGGATTCACCGGGGAGCTGTTTTTT

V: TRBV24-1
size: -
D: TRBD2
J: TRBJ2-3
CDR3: CATSVTGGAGDTQYF
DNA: TGTGCCACCAGTGTAACCGGGGGGGCCGGAGATACGCAGTATTTT

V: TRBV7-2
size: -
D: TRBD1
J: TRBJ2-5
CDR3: CASSWGQVGGETQYF
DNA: TGTGCCAGCAGCTGGGGACAGGTTGGGGGAGAGACCCAGTACTTC

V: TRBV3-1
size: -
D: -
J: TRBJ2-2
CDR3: CASSQAPNTGELFF
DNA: TGTGCCAGCAGCCAAGCCCCCAACACCGGGGAGCTGTTTTTT

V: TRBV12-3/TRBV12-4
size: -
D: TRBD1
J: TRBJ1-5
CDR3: CASSSTGQVTQPQHF
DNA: TGTGCCAGCAGTTCGACAGGACAGGTCACCCAGCCCCAGCATTTT

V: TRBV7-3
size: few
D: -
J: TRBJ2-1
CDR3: CASTGPPYYNEQFF
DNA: TGTGCCAGCACAGGACCGCCTTACTACAATGAGCAGTTCTTC

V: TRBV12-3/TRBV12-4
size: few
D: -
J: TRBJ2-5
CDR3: CASSINREETQYF
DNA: TGTGCCAGCAGTATTAACAGGGAAGAGACCCAGTACTTC

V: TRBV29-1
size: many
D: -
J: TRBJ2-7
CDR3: CSVETGSYEQYF
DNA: TGCAGCGTTGAAACAGGGTCCTACGAGCAGTACTTC

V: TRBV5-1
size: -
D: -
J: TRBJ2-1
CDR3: CASSAVLVQSHEQFF
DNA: TGCGCCAGCAGCGCCGTATTGGTCCAGTCCCATGAGCAGTTCTTC

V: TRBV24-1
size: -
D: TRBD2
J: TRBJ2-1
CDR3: CATSQGGGAYNEQFF
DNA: TGTGCCACCAGTCAGGGCGGGGGGGCGTACAATGAGCAGTTCTTC

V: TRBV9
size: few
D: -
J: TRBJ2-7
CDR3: CASSVGTKTYEQYF
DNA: TGTGCCAGCAGCGTGGGGACGAAGACCTACGAGCAGTACTTC

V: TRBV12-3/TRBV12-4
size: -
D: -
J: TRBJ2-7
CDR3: CASSSGTDTEQYF
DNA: TGTGCCAGCAGTTCCGGGACGGACACCGAGCAGTACTTC

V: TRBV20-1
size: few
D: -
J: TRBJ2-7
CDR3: CSARERVSSYEQYF
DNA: TGCAGTGCTAGGGAAAGGGTCAGCTCCTACGAGCAGTACTTC

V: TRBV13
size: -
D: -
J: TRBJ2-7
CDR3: CASSVGFSYEQYF
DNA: TGTGCCAGCAGCGTCGGGTTCTCCTACGAGCAGTACTTC

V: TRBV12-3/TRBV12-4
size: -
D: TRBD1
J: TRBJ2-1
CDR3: CASRVGQGASNEQFF
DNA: TGTGCCAGCAGGGTGGGACAGGGGGCTTCCAATGAGCAGTTCTTC

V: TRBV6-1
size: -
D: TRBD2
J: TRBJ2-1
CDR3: CASSEAPSGGLNEQFF
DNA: TGTGCCAGCAGTGAGGCCCCTAGCGGGGGGTTAAATGAGCAGTTCTTC

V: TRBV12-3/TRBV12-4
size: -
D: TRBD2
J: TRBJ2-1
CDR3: CASSEWAGVLGNEQFF
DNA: TGTGCCAGCAGTGAATGGGCGGGGGTCTTAGGCAATGAGCAGTTCTTC

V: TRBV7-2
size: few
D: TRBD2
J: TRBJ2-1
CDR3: CASSPAGTSGLYNEQFF
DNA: TGTGCCAGCAGCCCAGCTGGGACTAGCGGGCTCTACAATGAGCAGTTCTTC

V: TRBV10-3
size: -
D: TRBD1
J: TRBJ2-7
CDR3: CAISPGQNYNEQYF
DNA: TGTGCCATCTCTCCGGGACAGAATTACAATGAGCAGTACTTC

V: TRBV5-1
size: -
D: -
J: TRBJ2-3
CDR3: CASGRPTDTRYF
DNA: TGCGCCAGCGGGAGGCCCACAGATACGCGGTATTTT

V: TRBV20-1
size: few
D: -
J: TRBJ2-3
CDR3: CSARPNGHTDTQYF
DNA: TGCAGTGCTAGGCCCAACGGGCACACAGATACGCAGTATTTT

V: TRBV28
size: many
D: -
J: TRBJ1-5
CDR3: CASSPPINRANQPQHF
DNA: TGTGCCAGCAGCCCCCCCATTAACAGGGCGAATCAGCCCCAGCATTTT

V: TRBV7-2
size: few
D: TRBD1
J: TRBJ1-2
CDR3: CASRSGTGTYGYTF
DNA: TGTGCCAGCAGGTCCGGGACAGGGACCTATGGCTACACCTTC

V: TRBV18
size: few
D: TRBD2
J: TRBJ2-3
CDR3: CASSPWGGEADTQYF
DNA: TGTGCCAGCTCACCATGGGGGGGAGAAGCAGATACGCAGTATTTT

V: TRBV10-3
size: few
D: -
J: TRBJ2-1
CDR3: CAISWGSPGNEQFF
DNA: TGTGCCATCAGTTGGGGGTCCCCCGGCAATGAGCAGTTCTTC

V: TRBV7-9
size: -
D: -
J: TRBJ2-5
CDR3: CASSPSRGAAETQYF
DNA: TGTGCCAGCAGCCCCTCACGGGGGGCGGCGGAGACCCAGTACTTC

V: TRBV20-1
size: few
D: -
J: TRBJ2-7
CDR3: CSAPAGGRHEQYF
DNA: TGCAGTGCCCCAGCAGGGGGGCGTCACGAGCAGTACTTC

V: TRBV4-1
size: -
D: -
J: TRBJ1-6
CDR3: CASSRDESSSYNSPLHF
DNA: TGCGCCAGCAGCCGAGATGAGTCGAGCTCCTATAATTCACCCCTCCACTTT

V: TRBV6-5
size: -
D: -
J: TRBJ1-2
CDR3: CASSNFEVGYTF
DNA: TGTGCCAGCAGCAACTTTGAGGTTGGCTACACCTTC

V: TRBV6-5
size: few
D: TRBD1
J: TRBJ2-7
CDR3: CASKGAGEYEQYF
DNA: TGTGCCAGCAAGGGGGCAGGGGAATACGAGCAGTACTTC

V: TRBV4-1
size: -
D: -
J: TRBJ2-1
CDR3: CASSQAPGGDEQFF
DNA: TGCGCCAGCAGCCAAGCTCCAGGGGGGGATGAGCAGTTCTTC

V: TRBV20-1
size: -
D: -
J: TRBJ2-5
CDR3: CSASGGRLQETQYF
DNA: TGCAGTGCTAGCGGGGGAAGGCTCCAAGAGACCCAGTACTTC

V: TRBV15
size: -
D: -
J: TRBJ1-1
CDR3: CATSRDVLGAEAFF
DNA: TGTGCCACCAGCAGAGACGTCCTGGGCGCTGAAGCTTTCTTT

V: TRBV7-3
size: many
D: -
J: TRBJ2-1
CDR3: CASSLNRVNEQFF
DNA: TGTGCCAGCAGCTTAAACAGGGTTAATGAGCAGTTCTTC

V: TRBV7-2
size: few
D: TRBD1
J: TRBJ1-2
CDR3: CASSLSYLGQGVYGYTF
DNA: TGTGCCAGCAGCCTGAGTTATTTGGGACAGGGGGTCTATGGCTACACCTTC

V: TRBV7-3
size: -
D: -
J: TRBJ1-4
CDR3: CASSLQADEKLFF
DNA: TGTGCCAGCAGCTTACAGGCTGATGAAAAACTGTTTTTT

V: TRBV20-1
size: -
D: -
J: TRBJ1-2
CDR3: CSARDRGVGGYTF
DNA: TGCAGTGCTAGAGATCGGGGGGTAGGTGGCTACACCTTC